This passage covers 17 T cell receptor beta chains from one sample sequenced in a study of blood T cell repertoires in COVID-19. This table comes from immunoSEQ multiplex PCR, and its TCRdb copy is limited to in-frame clones, with some not included. The top ten clones hold about 4% of a sample with some 200,000 clones, about nine tenths of them seen once. The sample was PBMCs or T cells enriched from blood (not recorded which). All receptors come from a woman between 35 and 50 years old with acute COVID-19.

This clone was detected only once. This chain uses TRBV10-3 with TRBJ1-1; D call uncertain. CDR3 length equals 14 residues. Trimming removed 9 bases from V and 0 bases from J, with 14 bases in between. CDR1 ENHRY and CDR2 SYGVKD come from the germline V gene. The CDR3 bases are TGTGCCATTACGGGTTCTTACATGAACACTGAAGCTTTCTTT. Its protein product is CAITGSYMNTEAFF.

This clone occurred a few times. The genes are TRBV2 and TRBJ1-6; possibly TRBD1 for D (6 bases). CDR1 SNHLY and CDR2 FYNNEI come from the germline V gene. The CDR3 is made up of 14 amino acids. Trimming removed 5 bases from V and 8 bases from J, with 13 bases in between. CDR3 amino acids: CASSITDRDSPLHF. In DNA, the CDR3 is TGTGCCAGCAGTATAACGGACAGAGATTCACCCCTCCACTTT. Variable domain in full (rest from reference TRBV2 and TRBJ1-6): EPEVTQTPSHQVTQMGQEVILRCVPISNHLYFYWYRQILGQKVEFLVSFYNNEISEKSEIFDDQFSVERPDGSNFTLKIRSTKLEDSAMYFCASSITDRDSPLHFGNGTRLTVT.

The rearrangement joins TRBV5-1 to TRBJ2-3; no clear D. This CDR3 is built from 15 residues. Germline V gene sequence: CDR1 SGHRS, CDR2 YFSETQ. V was trimmed by 0 bases and J by 1 base, leaving 9 bases between them. CDR3 nucleotides: TGCGCCAGCAGCTTGGAAATGTCAGGCACAGATACGCAGTATTTT. Its translation is CASSLEMSGTDTQYF.

The chain carries TRBV3-1 (or the pseudogene TRBV3-2) and TRBJ2-1; tentative D call: TRBD1 (5 bases). Trimming pared 1 base from V and 5 bases from J, leaving 9 bases between. Germline CDR1 is LGHDT and CDR2 is YNNKEL (reference sequence). This CDR3 comprises 14 residues. The CDR3 sequence is CASSQVRADNEQFF. CDR3 DNA: TGTGCCAGCAGCCAAGTCAGGGCGGACAATGAGCAGTTCTTC.

This chain uses TRBV6-4 with TRBJ2-3; D is unresolved. The CDR3 covers 13 residues. Germline values: CDR1 MRHNA, CDR2 SNTAGT. Trimming removed 0 bases at V and 6 bases at J, with 7 bases between. CDR3 sequence reads: CASSDSTLDTQYF. CDR3 bases: TGTGCCAGCAGTGACTCGACACTGGATACGCAGTATTTT.

This clone was picked up a small number of times. The chain recombines TRBV18 with TRBJ1-2; D gene uncertain. The germline V and J ends were trimmed by 3 bases and 8 bases, with 19 bases remaining between them. CDR3 length equals 15 residues. Germline V lookup: CDR1 KGHSH, CDR2 LQKENI. The CDR3 here is CASSPDAGSPGGYTF. The CDR3 region has the DNA TGTGCCAGCTCACCTGACGCAGGTTCCCCTGGAGGCTACACCTTC.

J is TRBJ1-1 and V is TRBV11-2, with a tentative D call TRBD1 (5 bases). Germline values: CDR1 SGHAT, CDR2 FQNNGV. The CDR3 consists of 13 residues. V gave up 4 bases and J gave up 8 bases, with 14 bases separating them. Here the CDR3 reads CASSSLGGGEAFF. CDR3 nucleotides: TGTGCCAGCAGCTCACTGGGGGGAGGGGAAGCTTTCTTT. Complete variable domain (other parts from reference TRBV11-2 and TRBJ1-1): EAGVAQSPRYKIIEKRQSVAFWCNPISGHATLYWYQQILGQGPKLLIQFQNNGVVDDSQLPKDRFSAERLKGVDSTLKIQPAKLEDSAVYLCASSSLGGGEAFFGQGTRLTVV.

This clone was seen more than once but under ten times. V gene TRBV14 combines with J gene TRBJ1-1; D is unresolved. Germline CDR1 SGHDN, CDR2 FVKESK. Between the trimmed V and J ends, which lost 4 bases and 1 base, there was a span of 7 bases. The length of the CDR3 is 13 residues. The CDR3 is CASSPSQNTEAFF. Here the CDR3 DNA reads TGTGCCAGCAGCCCTAGCCAGAACACTGAAGCTTTCTTT. The full variable domain, completed using reference TRBV14 and TRBJ1-1, is EAGVTQFPSHSVIEKGQTVTLRCDPISGHDNLYWYRRVMGKEIKFLLHFVKESKQDESGMPNNRFLAERTGGTYSTLKVQPAELEDSGVYFCASSPSQNTEAFFGQGTRLTVV.

This clone has only one observation. The chain links TRBV27 to TRBJ1-2; tentatively, D is TRBD1 (5 bases). Germline-derived CDR1 and CDR2 are MNHEY and SMNVEV (reference sequence). With 7 bases removed from V and 6 bases from J, the gap between germline ends came to 15 bases. This CDR3 has 13 amino acids. The CDR3 nucleotides read TGTGCCAGCACGTCAGGGACTAGTCATGGCTACACCTTC. It translates to CASTSGTSHGYTF.

The gene calls are TRBV6-5 and TRBJ2-5; D perhaps matches TRBD1 (7 bases). Trimming stripped 7 bases from V and 4 bases from J, with 13 bases between. This CDR3 contains 13 residues. Germline V CDR1 and CDR2: MNHEY, SVGAGI. The CDR3 region is CASNPGGRETQYF. The CDR3 coding sequence is TGTGCCAGCAACCCAGGGGGGCGAGAGACCCAGTACTTC.

This chain joins TRBV6-1 and TRBJ1-2; 7 bases match TRBD1. The CDR3 totals 15 residues. The germline V gene has CDR1 MNHNS and CDR2 SASEGT. J gave up 3 bases and V 3 bases, and 7 bases lay outside the gene matches. The CDR3 protein is CASSDLDRADYGYTF. The CDR3 DNA reads as TGTGCCAGCAGTGACCTCGACAGGGCCGACTATGGCTACACCTTC.

J is TRBJ1-2 and V is TRBV7-2; TRBD1 might be the D (6 bases). The germline gives CDR1 SGHTA, CDR2 FQGNSA. Trimming took off 5 bases at V and 8 bases at J, with 12 bases between the two ends. CDR3 length equals 12 residues. Here the CDR3 reads CASSDRSVGYTF. DNA for the CDR3: TGTGCCAGCAGCGACAGGTCCGTCGGCTACACCTTC. The full variable domain, with the rest looked up from reference TRBV7-2 and TRBJ1-2, is GAGVSQSPSNKVTEKGKDVELRCDPISGHTALYWYRQSLGQGLEFLIYFQGNSAPDKSGLPSDRFSAERTGGSVSTLTIQRTQQEDSAVYLCASSDRSVGYTFGSGTRLTVV.

This chain uses TRBV29-1 with TRBJ2-3; the D gene is possibly TRBD2 (6 bases). With 0 bases removed from V and 1 base from J, the gap between germline ends came to 17 bases. This CDR3 has 17 amino acids. Germline V gives CDR1 SQVTM, CDR2 ANQGSEA. The CDR3 coding sequence is TGCAGCGTTGAAGATCGATCAGGGACGGGGGGCACAGATACGCAGTATTTT. It yields the protein CSVEDRSGTGGTDTQYF.

The gene calls are TRBV12-5 and TRBJ1-1; D perhaps matches TRBD1 (5 bases). Germline V lookup: CDR1 LGHNT, CDR2 FRNRAP. The CDR3 runs 14 residues. V was cut by 6 bases and J by 3 bases, with 14 bases left in between. CDR3 amino acids: CASGGGWVDTEAFF. The CDR3 region has the DNA TGTGCTAGTGGCGGGGGTTGGGTGGACACTGAAGCTTTCTTT. Variable domain in full (rest from reference TRBV12-5 and TRBJ1-1): DARVTQTPRHKVTEMGQEVTMRCQPILGHNTVFWYRQTMMQGLELLAYFRNRAPLDDSGMPKDRFSAEMPDATLATLKIQPSEPRDSAVYFCASGGGWVDTEAFFGQGTRLTVV.

The chain is built from TRBV19 and TRBJ1-5; D gene uncertain. The V end lost 6 bases, the J end lost 0 bases, and 21 bases lay between the germline ends. The CDR3 has 18 residues. CDR1 LNHDA and CDR2 SQIVND come from the germline V gene (reference sequence). CDR3 loop: CASSPMSGRYFSNQPQHF. The CDR3 DNA is TGTGCCAGTAGCCCAATGTCCGGTCGTTATTTTAGCAATCAGCCCCAGCATTTT.

This chain links TRBV19 with TRBJ1-5; TRBD1 matches at 9 bases. Germline lookup yields CDR1 LNHDA and CDR2 SQIVND (reference sequence). J gave up 4 bases and V 3 bases, and 10 bases lay outside the gene matches. The CDR3 runs to 17 residues. The CDR3 protein is CASSMFTDRGGNQPQHF. The CDR3 nucleotides are TGTGCCAGTAGTATGTTTACGGACAGGGGTGGAAATCAGCCCCAGCATTTT.

The gene calls are TRBV3-1 (or the pseudogene TRBV3-2) and TRBJ1-1; D gene uncertain. The CDR3 sequence is 14 residues long. V was shortened by 5 bases and J by 5 bases, with 15 bases between the two germline ends. In germline, CDR1 is LGHDT, CDR2 YNNKEL (reference sequence). The CDR3 nucleotides are TGTGCCAGCAGCGACCGGGGAGGATATACTGAAGCTTTCTTT. This gives the protein CASSDRGGYTEAFF.